This T cell receptor beta chain was recorded in a study of blood T cell repertoires in COVID-19. Study details: From T cells, B-cell-depleted T cells, or PBMCs came the material, which was cDNA or gDNA.

Measured with immunoSEQ multiplex PCR; TCRdb has only the in-frame clones, and not every one. This sample has around 21,000 clones, with 88% found just once. The CDR3 runs to 15 residues. The V gene's germline CDR1 is SQVTM and CDR2 ANQGSEA. The V and J ends lost 7 bases and 5 bases, in that order; junction bases with no gene match: 14. Input material: peripheral blood. The chain is built from TRBV29-1 and TRBJ2-3, with 8 bases that match TRBD1. The clonotype originates from a human donor in a cohort sampled during active COVID-19. In nucleotides, the CDR3 is TGCAGCGCCCCCCACGACAGGGGTAGGGAAGATACGCAGTATTTT. It codes for CSAPHDRGREDTQYF.